Given below is one T cell receptor (beta chain) in context. Profiled with immunoSEQ multiplex PCR; TCRdb holds only in-frame clones, not every one. Of about 220,000 clones detected, roughly 88% appear once; the ten largest clones hold more than 3.5%. The CDR3 is 16 residues long. The V gene's germline CDR1 is SGHRS and CDR2 YFSETQ. Trimming took off 0 bases at V and 4 bases at J, with 13 bases between the two ends. This entry belongs to a study of blood T cell repertoires in COVID-19. Clinical histories supplied by participants themselves formed the basis of cohort assignment. The TCR comes from a woman in her 40s with acute COVID-19. Sequences were obtained from PBMCs or T cells enriched from blood (not recorded which). The rearrangement joins TRBV5-1 to TRBJ1-4, with D perhaps TRBD1 (5 bases). The CDR3 reads CASSLGDSLHNEKLFF. The CDR3 region has the DNA TGCGCCAGCAGCTTGGGAGACAGTCTCCATAATGAAAAACTGTTTTTT.